The text below deals with one T cell receptor (beta chain). It lacks a known antigen. No base quality information exists; no much larger clone differs at one position. These data belong to a study of PD-L1 blockade in urothelial cancer (dated by TCRdb to 2017 to 2019). Regarding the complete study: Therapy was started around 2014 for all patients, and atezolizumab 1,200 mg was administered intravenously every 3 weeks. About 85% of the roughly 29 patients were identified as males with urothelial cancer of bladder origin, and a prior smoking history was reported by 18 of 29 patients. An ECOG performance status of 0 or 1 was recorded for the patients, and 0 to 3 prior chemotherapy regimens had been received by the patients. Blood samples were analyzed at two time points: 3 weeks after treatment start (second dose) and 6 weeks after treatment start. Blood samples gave a median of approximately 150,000 T cells and approximately 85,000 unique TCRs, with a median clonality of approximately 0.078. The study, an exploratory multi-omic analysis, examined somatic, immune and clinical correlates of response to PD-L1 blockade with atezolizumab in urothelial cancer. TCR sequencing covered pretreatment tumor samples and matched, serially collected peripheral blood taken before and after atezolizumab treatment. Durable clinical benefit was defined as progression-free survival longer than 6 months, and TCR features were also tested against progression-free and overall survival. Whole exome sequencing and RNA sequencing of pretreatment tumors were performed alongside TCR sequencing in the same patients. Durable clinical benefit was achieved by nine patients and was not achieved by 20 patients. Pretreatment blood TCR-seq was available for 30 or so patients, at least one posttreatment blood collection was obtained for around 25 patients, and tumor TCR-seq was available for around 25 patients. Paper-wide results and their limitations: Patients with durable benefit showed greater expansion of tumor-associated TCR clones in peripheral blood 3 weeks after starting treatment (n = 22, p = 0.022). A pretreatment peripheral blood TCR clonality below the median was linked to improved progression-free and overall survival. Because the sample size was small (n ≈ 30) and many of the analyses were exploratory, the results are meant to be hypothesis-generating.

This specimen's time point label, per the study, means: pretreatment peripheral blood. A cohort of 25 to 30 patients with locally advanced or metastatic urothelial carcinoma, treated at Memorial Sloan Kettering on a trial protocol, was included. Peripheral blood mononuclear cells were collected pretreatment and during treatment, with between 1 and 8 total time points per patient. The Qiagen DNeasy Blood extraction kit was used to purify genomic DNA from total PBMCs and tumor samples. PBMCs were collected pretreatment and during treatment, and were isolated and stored as previously described. Each PCR received spiked-in synthetic TCR analog templates so that absolute template abundance could be estimated from read counts. Using the immunoSEQ assay, TCRbeta CDR3 regions were amplified from genomic DNA with bias-controlled V and J gene primers. Sequencing of rearranged TCRbeta segments was performed at approximately 20X coverage. The published analysis was carried out like this. Sequencing errors were corrected by clustering and CDR3s were annotated against IMGT to assign V, D and J genes. Only productive TCRbeta rearrangements were used in downstream analyses, excluding out-of-frame or stop-codon sequences. Clonality was computed as one minus Shannon entropy normalized by the log of the number of unique productive sequences. Fisher's exact test with Benjamini-Hochberg correction, at a threshold of adjusted p below 0.01, was used to find clones that differed between time points or between blood and tumor. TCRdb took over this immuneACCESS table, retaining in-frame rearrangements with V and J assigned. Such tables are incomplete; in checked studies, under half of the missing clones stem from an unresolved V gene, and the remainder is unexplained. V and J calls and clone size are given by that table; D and trimming were obtained from the DNA. For this sample the table gives more than 90,000 clones, of which about nine tenths were detected only once. The ten most abundant clones make up 2% of the sample.

The CDR3, from cysteine to phenylalanine, totals 13 residues. The DNA shown is the 39-base CDR3, in frame from base 1. Germline trimming amounts to 3 bases on V and 8 bases on J, with 5 as the count of junction bases outside the gene matches. CDR1 and CDR2 (SEHNR, FQNEAQ) derive from the germline V gene (reference sequence). The sequence joins TRBV7-9 to TRBJ2-7; TRBD1 lines up with 9 middle nucleotides. The TCR sequence derives from a man aged 55 to 70 with urothelial cancer. The specimen comprised PBMCs, sampled around atezolizumab (anti-PD-L1) treatment. The CDR3 protein sequence reads: CASSLSGTGKQYF. The bases read TGTGCCAGCAGCTTGTCGGGGACAGGGAAGCAGTACTTC. The reference TRBV7-9 and TRBJ2-7 proteins fill in what lies around the CDR3, so the full variable domain reads DTGVSQNPRHKITKRGQNVTFRCDPISEHNRLYWYRQTLGQGPEFLTYFQNEAQLEKSRLLSDRFSAERPKGSFSTLEIQRTEQGDSAMYLCASSLSGTGKQYFGPGTRLTVT.